The TCR beta chain described here comes from a study of control samples from healthy donors and cancer patients. Assay: immunoSEQ multiplex PCR; the TCRdb copy retains only in-frame clones and omits some. The sample holds 70,000 to 80,000 clones; around 90% are singletons and the top ten take around a tenth. Looked up from germline, CDR1 is SQVTM and CDR2 is ANQGSEA. Trimming pared 2 bases from V and 5 bases from J, leaving 18 bases between. This CDR3 is built from 15 residues. Sequenced: PBMCs. The clonotype originates from a woman between 50 and 59 years old with colorectal cancer. The rearrangement uses TRBV29-1 and TRBJ1-1; unclear D gene. The CDR3 coding sequence is TGCAGCGTTGAAATGATGGGGAGGGCTTTGACTGAAGCTTTCTTT. Translated, it gives CSVEMMGRALTEAFF.